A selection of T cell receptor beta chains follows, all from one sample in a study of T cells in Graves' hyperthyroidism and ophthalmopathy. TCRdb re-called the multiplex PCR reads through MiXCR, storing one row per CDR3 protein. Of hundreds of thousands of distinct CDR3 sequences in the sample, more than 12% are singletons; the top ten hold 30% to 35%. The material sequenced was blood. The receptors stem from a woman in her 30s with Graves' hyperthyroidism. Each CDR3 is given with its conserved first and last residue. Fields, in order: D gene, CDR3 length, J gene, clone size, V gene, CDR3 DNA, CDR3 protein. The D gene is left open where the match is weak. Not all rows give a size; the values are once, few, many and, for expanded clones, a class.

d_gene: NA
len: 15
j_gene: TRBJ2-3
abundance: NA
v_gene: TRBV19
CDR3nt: TGTGCCAGTAGTGCTTGGGCAACTAGCACAGATACGCAGTATTTT
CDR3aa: CASSAWATSTDTQYF

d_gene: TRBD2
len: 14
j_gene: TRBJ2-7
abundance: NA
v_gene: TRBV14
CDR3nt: TGTGCCAGCAGCCAAAGGGCTAGCGGGGACGAGCAGTACTTC
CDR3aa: CASSQRASGDEQYF

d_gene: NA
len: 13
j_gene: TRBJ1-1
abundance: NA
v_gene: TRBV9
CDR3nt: TGTGCCAGCAGCCTCGACACCCCGTTTCCAGCTTTCTTT
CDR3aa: CASSLDTPFPAFF

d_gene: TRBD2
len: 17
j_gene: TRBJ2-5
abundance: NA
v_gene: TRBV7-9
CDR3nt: TGTGCCAGCAGCTTAGGGACTAGCGGGGCCAGACAAGAGACCCAGTACTTC
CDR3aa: CASSLGTSGARQETQYF

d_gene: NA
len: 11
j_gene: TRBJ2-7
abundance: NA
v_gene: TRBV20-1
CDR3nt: TGCAGTGCTACCCAGGGTCCGGTGCAGTACTTC
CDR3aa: CSATQGPVQYF

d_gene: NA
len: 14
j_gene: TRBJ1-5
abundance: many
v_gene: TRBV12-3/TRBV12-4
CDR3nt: TGTGCCAGCAGTTTAGAGGGGGGGGCTAAGCCCCAGCATTTT
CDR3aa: CASSLEGGAKPQHF

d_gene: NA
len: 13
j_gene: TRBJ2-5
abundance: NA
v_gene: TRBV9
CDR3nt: TGTGCCAGCAGCGTAGGGCTAGAGGAGACCCAGTACTTC
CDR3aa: CASSVGLEETQYF

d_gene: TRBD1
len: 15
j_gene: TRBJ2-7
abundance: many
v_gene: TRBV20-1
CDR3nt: TGCAGTGCTAGAGGCCGAAGGGACAGTCCCTACGAGCAGTACTTC
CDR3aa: CSARGRRDSPYEQYF

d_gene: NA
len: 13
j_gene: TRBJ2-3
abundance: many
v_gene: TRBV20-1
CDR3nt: TGCAGTGCCCCGGGTAGCCGCACAGATACGCAGTATTTT
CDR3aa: CSAPGSRTDTQYF

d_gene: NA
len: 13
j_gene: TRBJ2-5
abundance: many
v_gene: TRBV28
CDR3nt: TGTGCCAGCCGTGATGAGTTCACGGCGACCCAGTACTTC
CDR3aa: CASRDEFTATQYF

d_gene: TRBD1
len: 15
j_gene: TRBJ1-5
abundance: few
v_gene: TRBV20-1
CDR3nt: TGCAGTGCTATCCGGGACAGGGGTTCCAATCAGCCCCAGCATTTT
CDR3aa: CSAIRDRGSNQPQHF

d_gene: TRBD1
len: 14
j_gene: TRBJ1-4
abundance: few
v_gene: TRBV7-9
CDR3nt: TGTGCCAGCAGCTCGGGACAGTCTAATGAAAAACTGTTTTTT
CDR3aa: CASSSGQSNEKLFF

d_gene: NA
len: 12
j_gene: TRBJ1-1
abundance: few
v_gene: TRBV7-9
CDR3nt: TGTGCCAGCAGCTTAGACCGGAATGAAGCTTTCTTT
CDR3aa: CASSLDRNEAFF

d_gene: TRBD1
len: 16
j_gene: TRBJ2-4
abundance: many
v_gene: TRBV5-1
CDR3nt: TGCGCCAGCAGCGTGACCGGGACAGCCGACGGAAACATTCAGTACTTC
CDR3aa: CASSVTGTADGNIQYF

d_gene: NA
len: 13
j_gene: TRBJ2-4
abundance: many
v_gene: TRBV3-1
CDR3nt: TGTGCCAGCAGCCAGGGGCAGGGAAACATTCAGTACTTC
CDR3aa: CASSQGQGNIQYF

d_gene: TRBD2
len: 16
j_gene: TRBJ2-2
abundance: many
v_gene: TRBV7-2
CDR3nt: TGTGCCAGCAGCATTACTAGCGGGAGGCACACCGGGGAGCTGTTTTTT
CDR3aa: CASSITSGRHTGELFF

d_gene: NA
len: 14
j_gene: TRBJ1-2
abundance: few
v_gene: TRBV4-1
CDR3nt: TGCGCCAGCAGCCAAGGGGCAGGGTTGGATGGCTACACCTTC
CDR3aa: CASSQGAGLDGYTF